This TCR beta chain was profiled in a study of CD8 T cells in Susac syndrome. Random hexamers were used to reverse transcribe the RNA input (roughly 0.5 to 1 ug). Amplification of TCR beta CDR3 was carried out by immunoSEQ multiplex PCR, which covered 54 Vbeta and 13 Jbeta segments. TCRdb independently ran MiXCR on the immunoSEQ multiplex PCR reads; one entry per CDR3 protein. The data contain 200,000 to 250,000 distinct CDR3 sequences, approximately 94% of them seen just once; the ten biggest clones take up approximately 0.15%. The CDR3 loop spans 16 amino acids. V lost 0 bases and J lost 5; bases outside the gene matches: 7. Germline V gene lookup returns CDR1 LGHNA and CDR2 YSLEER. The recently defined diagnostic criteria for definite or probable disease were met by the Susac syndrome patients. Negative magnetic isolation gave CD8+ and CD4+ cells; FACS enriched CD8+ TEMRA.

This receptor was obtained from a human donor with Susac syndrome. The V gene is TRBV4-3, the J gene TRBJ2-5, with 9 bases aligning to TRBD1. Sequencing was carried out using CD4+ T cells from PBMCs. This CDR3 reads CASSQDVTGGLETQYF. The CDR3 DNA reads as TGCGCCAGCAGCCAAGATGTCACAGGGGGCTTGGAGACCCAGTACTTC.